The TCR beta chain described here comes from a study of blood T cell repertoires in COVID-19. Study-wide context: Acute-phase and convalescent COVID-19 samples originated in the United States, Italy and Spain. From T cells, B-cell-depleted T cells, or PBMCs came the material, which was cDNA or gDNA.

Germline CDR1 and CDR2: GTSNPN and SVGIG (reference sequence). After removal of 2 bases from V and 8 bases from J, the junction contained 10 bases not matched to a gene. The CDR3 spans 15 residues. As handled by the study authors: Reference gene primer amplification in the assay estimated nucleated cell counts. Some clones are missing from TCRdb's copy, which holds only in-frame ones; the method was immunoSEQ multiplex PCR. The V and J calls and the clone size are those of that table, but D and trimming were determined from the DNA. The repertoire consists of around 190,000 clones, with approximately 80% occurring once and the leading ten covering 13%.

The sequence derives from a human donor in a cohort sampled during active COVID-19. Sequenced input: peripheral blood. The rearrangement joins TRBV30 to TRBJ2-2; the match to TRBD1 covers 8 bases. CDR3 loop: CAWSYRDRLWGELFF. Written as DNA, the CDR3 is TGTGCCTGGAGTTACAGGGACAGGCTTTGGGGGGAGCTGTTTTTT.